Sequencing of this TCR beta chain was carried out in a study of tumor-infiltrating lymphocytes in primary liver carcinoma. This CDR3 has 13 residues. Germline values: CDR1 SGHAT, CDR2 FQNNGV. A primer in the constant region served to generate TCR beta cDNA from approximately 500 ng of total RNA. Libraries covering TCR beta were generated through three nested multiplex PCR rounds (using a slightly modified ARM-PCR). With TRBV1-TRBV30 forward primers and a C-beta reverse primer, the first two PCR rounds were run for approximately 10 cycles each. Each CDR3 protein gets one entry after TCRdb re-called the multiplex PCR reads with MiXCR. This sample has 200,000 or so distinct CDR3 sequences, with 65% found just once. With respect to this clonotype: The antigen is not known. An end of the junction differs from the germline gene, which may be a read error.

Unsorted whole blood supplied the blood RNA, and germline DNA was isolated too. The study, taken as a whole, reports: Because the samples were bulk unsorted, the study did not compare CD4+ and CD8+ repertoires. Overlap between tumor regions exceeded overlap of tumor with adjacent tissue or blood.

The receptor comes from a woman between 55 and 75 years old with primary liver carcinoma and hepatitis B virus infection. The gene calls are TRBV11-2 and TRBJ1-1; no clear D gene. The sample comprised peripheral blood. The CDR3 is CASSLVDNTKAFF. CDR3 coding DNA: TGTGCCAGCAGCTTAGTAGATAACACTAAAGCTTTCTTT.